The table lists the clone carrying this T cell receptor beta chain with a few counts. The antigen remains undetermined. This entry is derived from a study of cytomegalovirus exposure and HLA in healthy donors. Study results and caveats: An apparent linkage of common viral pathogens to several of the most significant clusters emerged in a later analysis. Rates of TCR association differed by HLA locus in a later analysis, with DRB1 highest and HLA-C lowest.

The CDR3 spans 14 residues. V was clipped by 10 bases and J by 3 bases, with 17 bases between them. Germline CDR1 is LNHDA and CDR2 is SQIVND (reference sequence). The PCR contained 60 Vbeta and 13 Jbeta primers. TCRdb keeps only in-frame clones here, not all; method: immunoSEQ multiplex PCR. The sample carries 150,000 to 200,000 clones, 80% recorded once. The sequence was collected from a man under 40 in good health and CMV-seronegative. The sample was PBMCs. The chain is built from TRBV19 and TRBJ2-3; TRBD2 might be the D (6 bases). The CDR3 sequence: CATRSGEATDTQYF. CDR3 DNA: TGTGCCACCAGGTCGGGGGAGGCGACAGATACGCAGTATTTT.